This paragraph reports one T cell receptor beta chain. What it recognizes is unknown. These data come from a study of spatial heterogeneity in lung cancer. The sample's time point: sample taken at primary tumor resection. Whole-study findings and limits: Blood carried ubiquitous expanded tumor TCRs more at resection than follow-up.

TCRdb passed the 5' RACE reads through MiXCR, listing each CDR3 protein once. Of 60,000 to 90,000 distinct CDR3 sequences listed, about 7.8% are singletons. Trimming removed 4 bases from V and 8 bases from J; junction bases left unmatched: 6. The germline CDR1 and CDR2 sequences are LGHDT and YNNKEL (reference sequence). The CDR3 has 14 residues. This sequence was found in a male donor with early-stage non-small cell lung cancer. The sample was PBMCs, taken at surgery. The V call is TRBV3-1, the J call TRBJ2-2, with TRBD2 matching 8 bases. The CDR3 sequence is CASSPWTSLGELFF. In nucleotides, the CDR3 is TGTGCCAGCAGCCCCTGGACTAGCCTGGGGGAGCTGTTTTTT.